Each of the 21 T cell receptor beta chains below was sequenced from the same sample in a study of blood T cell repertoires in COVID-19. Generated by immunoSEQ multiplex PCR, the TCRdb table keeps only in-frame clones and is missing some. The table lists approximately 180,000 clones, 70% to 90% of them singletons. Sequencing used peripheral blood. The receptors here all came from a man aged 60 to 69 with active or convalescent COVID-19.

This chain connects TRBV15 to TRBJ1-1; possible D gene TRBD1, 6 bases. The CDR3 contains 13 residues. In germline, CDR1 is LNHNV, CDR2 YYDKDF (reference sequence). Deletions cut 7 bases from V and 1 base from J, with 10 bases between. This CDR3 reads CATKTGQNTEAFF. The CDR3 DNA reads as TGTGCCACCAAGACAGGTCAGAACACTGAAGCTTTCTTT. The whole variable domain, filled in from reference TRBV15 and TRBJ1-1, reads DAMVIQNPRYQVTQFGKPVTLSCSQTLNHNVMYWYQQKSSQAPKLLFHYYDKDFNNEADTPDNFQSRRPNTSFCFLDIRSPGLGDTAMYLCATKTGQNTEAFFGQGTRLTVV.

The J gene is TRBJ1-2, the V gene TRBV9; TRBD1 is a possible D gene (6 bases). V was trimmed by 0 bases and J by 2 bases, leaving 14 bases between them. This CDR3 spans 16 amino acids. The V gene's germline CDR1 is SGDLS and CDR2 YYNGEE. CDR3 residues: CASSVGRGAGNYGYTF. The CDR3 DNA reads as TGTGCCAGCAGCGTAGGACGGGGGGCGGGCAACTATGGCTACACCTTC.

This chain uses TRBV12-3 or TRBV12-4 with TRBJ2-7, with D perhaps matching TRBD1 (6 bases). This CDR3 spans 13 amino acids. The V end was cut by 4 bases, the J end by 4 bases, with 11 bases between. The CDR3 protein is CASSSGQTYEQYF. The CDR3 region has the DNA TGTGCCAGCAGTTCCGGACAGACATACGAGCAGTACTTC.

Worth noting for this clone: Other DNA sequences of this sample code for an identical CDR3. The gene calls are TRBV19 and TRBJ1-2, with a tentative D call TRBD1 (6 bases). The CDR3 extends over 15 amino acids. Germline CDR1 reads LNHDA; CDR2 reads SQIVND (reference sequence). V lost 5 bases and J lost 0, with 13 bases in between. The CDR3: CASSSGQLTNYGYTF. DNA for the CDR3: TGTGCCAGTAGTTCAGGACAGCTTACTAACTATGGCTACACCTTC.

The V and J genes are TRBV7-7 and TRBJ2-5; 7 bases align to TRBD1. V was pared by 5 bases and J by 0 bases, with 3 bases of the junction left unmatched. In germline, CDR1 is SSHAT, CDR2 FNYEAQ (reference sequence). The CDR3 sequence is 14 residues long. Here the CDR3 reads CASSVDRDQETQYF. As DNA, the CDR3 is TGTGCCAGCAGCGTCGACAGGGACCAAGAGACCCAGTACTTC.

The rearrangement joins TRBV15 to TRBJ2-2; perhaps TRBD1 as D (5 bases). V was cut by 4 bases and J by 6 bases, with 9 bases left in between. The CDR3 sequence is 13 residues long. The germline gives CDR1 LNHNV, CDR2 YYDKDF (reference sequence). As DNA, the CDR3 is TGTGCCACCAGCATAGGGGTCGCCGGGGAGCTGTTTTTT. Translating it yields CATSIGVAGELFF.

The chain couples TRBV6-5 to TRBJ1-6, with TRBD1 matching over 9 bases. Germline CDR1 MNHEY, CDR2 SVGAGI. The V and J ends lost 6 bases and 8 bases, in that order; junction bases with no gene match: 5. This CDR3 is built from 14 residues. The chain's CDR3 is CASSAGQGDSPLHF. The CDR3 nucleotides are TGTGCCAGCAGCGCGGGACAGGGAGATTCACCCCTCCACTTT.

The J gene is TRBJ1-4, the V gene TRBV4-1, with D perhaps TRBD1 (5 bases). V was cut by 4 bases and J by 2 bases, with 11 bases left in between. Germline-derived CDR1 and CDR2 are MGHRA and YSYEKL. The CDR3 sequence is 15 residues long. The CDR3 spells CASSRNGATNEKLFF. CDR3 nucleotides: TGCGCCAGCAGCCGGAATGGGGCCACTAATGAAAAACTGTTTTTT.

The CDR3 nucleotides read TGTGCCAGCAGTTACGCTCACACAGGCGAGCAGTACTTC. Translating gives CASSYAHTGEQYF. The chain is built from TRBV6-5 and TRBJ2-7; a possible D gene is TRBD1 (5 bases). The V gene's germline CDR1 is MNHEY and CDR2 SVGAGI. Deletions cut 2 bases from V and 6 bases from J, with 11 bases between. The length of the CDR3 is 13 residues.

V and J are TRBV9 and TRBJ2-5; 7 nucleotides line up with TRBD1. V shed 0 bases, J shed 5 bases, and the junction held 4 bases outside the gene matches. CDR3 length: 14 residues. Germline V gene lookup returns CDR1 SGDLS and CDR2 YYNGEE. The CDR3 spells CASSVETGSETQYF. For the CDR3, the DNA is TGTGCCAGCAGCGTAGAGACAGGGAGCGAGACCCAGTACTTC.

This clone appeared a single time. The chain combines TRBV2 with TRBJ1-3; D is possibly TRBD1 (5 bases). This CDR3 spans 16 amino acids. CDR1 and CDR2 from the germline V gene are SNHLY and FYNNEI. V dropped 4 bases and J dropped 0 bases, with 13 bases sitting between them. The CDR3 DNA sequence: TGTGCCAGCAGTGGACAGCCCCCGAACTCTGGAAACACCATATATTTT. It yields the protein CASSGQPPNSGNTIYF.

The rearrangement uses TRBV7-2 and TRBJ2-5; tentative D call: TRBD1 (8 bases). The germline V and J ends were trimmed by 0 bases and 7 bases, with 24 bases remaining between them. The length of the CDR3 is 18 residues. CDR1 SGHTA and CDR2 FQGNSA come from the germline V gene. In DNA form, the CDR3 reads TGTGCCAGCAGCTTAGCGGCAGGGGGCGGGAGAGAGTTGGGGACCCAGTACTTC. Translation gives CASSLAAGGGRELGTQYF. Using reference TRBV7-2 and TRBJ2-5 for the parts outside the CDR3, the full variable domain is GAGVSQSPSNKVTEKGKDVELRCDPISGHTALYWYRQSLGQGLEFLIYFQGNSAPDKSGLPSDRFSAERTGGSVSTLTIQRTQQEDSAVYLCASSLAAGGGRELGTQYFGPGTRLLVL.

J is TRBJ2-1 and V is TRBV6-2 or TRBV6-3, with a tentative D call TRBD1 (6 bases). Looked up from germline, CDR1 is MNHEY and CDR2 is SVGEGT. V lost 3 bases and J 0 bases, leaving 9 bases between the germline ends. The CDR3 has 15 residues. The CDR3 sequence is CASSYGQSSYNEQFF. The CDR3 DNA sequence: TGTGCCAGCAGTTATGGACAGAGCTCCTACAATGAGCAGTTCTTC.

The table lists this clone with a few counts. The rearrangement joins TRBV19 to TRBJ1-2; tentative D call: TRBD1 (5 bases). The V end lost 1 base, the J end lost 2 bases, and 11 bases lay between the germline ends. The CDR3 loop spans 15 amino acids. Germline CDR1 is LNHDA and CDR2 is SQIVND (reference sequence). Here the CDR3 DNA reads TGTGCCAGTAGTATAGCGGGCCAGGGCAACTATGGCTACACCTTC. This codes for CASSIAGQGNYGYTF.

The rearrangement joins TRBV2 to TRBJ1-1, with D possibly matching TRBD1 (6 bases). CDR1 SNHLY and CDR2 FYNNEI come from the germline V gene. Trimming removed 6 bases at V and 7 bases at J, with 9 bases between. This CDR3 contains 11 residues. As DNA, the CDR3 is TGTGCCAGCAGCGGACAGATTGAAGCTTTCTTT. This sequence encodes CASSGQIEAFF.

The gene calls are TRBV19 and TRBJ1-1; 7 nucleotides match TRBD1. The ends lost 2 bases at V and 3 bases at J; junction bases unmatched: 3. Germline CDR1 is LNHDA and CDR2 is SQIVND (reference sequence). The CDR3 has 14 residues. The CDR3 sequence: CASSITGEDTEAFF. CDR3 DNA: TGTGCCAGTAGTATAACAGGGGAGGACACTGAAGCTTTCTTT. Combining the CDR3 with reference TRBV19 and TRBJ1-1 gives the whole variable domain DGGITQSPKYLFRKEGQNVTLSCEQNLNHDAMYWYRQDPGQGLRLIYYSQIVNDFQKGDIAEGYSVSREKKESFPLTVTSAQKNPTAFYLCASSITGEDTEAFFGQGTRLTVV.

This sequence joins TRBV24-1 and TRBJ2-1; D might be TRBD1 (6 bases). The germline V and J ends were trimmed by 2 bases and 6 bases, with 10 bases remaining between them. CDR1 is KGHDR and CDR2 is SFDVKD in the germline V gene. This CDR3 spans 14 amino acids. The DNA of the CDR3 is TGTGCCACCAGTGATTACGACAGGAGCAATGAGCAGTTCTTC. Translating gives CATSDYDRSNEQFF.

The chain has TRBV7-9 and TRBJ1-6; 9 bases are a match to TRBD1. CDR3 length: 15 residues. CDR1 and CDR2 from the germline V gene are SEHNR and FQNEAQ (reference sequence). The ends lost 4 bases at V and 10 bases at J; junction bases unmatched: 8. The CDR3 loop is CASSWGQGEGSPLHF. CDR3 coding DNA: TGTGCCAGCAGCTGGGGACAGGGTGAAGGATCACCCCTCCACTTT.

The chain couples TRBV19 to TRBJ2-1; a weak D match, TRBD1 (5 bases). The CDR3 length is 12 residues. V was shortened by 1 base and J by 8 bases, with 6 bases between the two germline ends. CDR1 and CDR2 (germline): LNHDA, SQIVND (reference sequence). The CDR3 spells CASSIGGYEQFF. In DNA, the CDR3 is TGTGCCAGTAGTATAGGGGGCTATGAGCAGTTCTTC.

The chain uses TRBV27 and TRBJ1-2, with a possible D match to TRBD1 (5 bases). The CDR3 consists of 15 residues. V lost 2 bases and J lost 0, with 10 bases in between. Germline CDR1 MNHEY, CDR2 SMNVEV (reference sequence). Here the CDR3 reads CASSLRSGTNYGYTF. In nucleotides, the CDR3 is TGTGCCAGCAGTTTAAGGTCAGGGACTAACTATGGCTACACCTTC.

The rearrangement joins TRBV5-4 to TRBJ2-1; TRBD1 matches at 10 bases. The trim removed 4 bases at V and 1 base at J, leaving 8 bases unmatched. The germline V gene encodes CDR1 SGHNT and CDR2 YYREEE (reference sequence). The CDR3 consists of 17 residues. CDR3 bases: TGTGCCAGCAGCCCCGGTGGGGGACAGGGGTCCTACAATGAGCAGTTCTTC. Its translation is CASSPGGGQGSYNEQFF.